This TCR beta chain was captured by sequencing in a study of cytomegalovirus exposure and HLA in healthy donors. In the study overall: Inside one of the first data releases sat around 86 million unique TCRs taken from HLA-typed donors.

Study-wide results and limits: A cluster of highly shared sequence variants was likely a sequencing artifact. In a later analysis, HLA-associated beta chains showed higher expansion and lower generation probabilities than comparable chains. Presence/absence analyses assumed roughly uniform sequencing depth across donors, which may not hold.

This CDR3 has 15 amino acids. CDR1 and CDR2 from the germline V gene are SGHNT and YYREEE (reference sequence). After removal of 2 bases from V and 2 bases from J, the junction contained 6 bases not matched to a gene. Points on this clone: Its cognate antigen is unknown.

PCR employed 60 Vbeta and 13 Jbeta primers. Clones were sequenced by immunoSEQ multiplex PCR, and TCRdb holds only the in-frame ones, with some missing. The top ten hold over 3% of the sample, which has approximately 93,000 clones, roughly 79% seen once. This TCR was sampled from a woman aged 40 to 49 in good health and CMV-seronegative. Sequencing was carried out using PBMCs. The chain carries TRBV5-4 and TRBJ2-5; 7 positions agree with TRBD2. In DNA form, the CDR3 reads TGTGCCAGCAGCTTCTCGACTAGCCCTCAAGAGACCCAGTACTTC. This encodes CASSFSTSPQETQYF. Looking up the rest from reference TRBV5-4 and TRBJ2-5 gives the full variable domain: ETGVTQSPTHLIKTRGQQVTLRCSSQSGHNTVSWYQQALGQGPQFIFQYYREEENGRGNFPPRFSGLQFPNYSSELNVNALELDDSALYLCASSFSTSPQETQYFGPGTRLLVL.